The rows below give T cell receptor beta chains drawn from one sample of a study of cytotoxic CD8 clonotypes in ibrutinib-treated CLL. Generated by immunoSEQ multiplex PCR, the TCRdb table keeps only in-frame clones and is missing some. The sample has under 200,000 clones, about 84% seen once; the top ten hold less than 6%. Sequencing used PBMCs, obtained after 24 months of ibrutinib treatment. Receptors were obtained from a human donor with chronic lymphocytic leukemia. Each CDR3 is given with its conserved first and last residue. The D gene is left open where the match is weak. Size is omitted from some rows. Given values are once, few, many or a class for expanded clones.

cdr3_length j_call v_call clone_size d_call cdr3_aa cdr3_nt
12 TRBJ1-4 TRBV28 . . CASQSGREKLFF TGTGCCAGCCAGTCCGGCCGGGAAAAACTGTTTTTT
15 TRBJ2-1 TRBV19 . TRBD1 CASGTGGSSYNEQFF TGTGCCAGTGGGACAGGGGGGAGCTCCTACAATGAGCAGTTCTTC
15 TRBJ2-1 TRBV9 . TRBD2 CASSLTAGAYNEQFF TGTGCCAGCAGCTTGACAGCGGGGGCGTACAATGAGCAGTTCTTC
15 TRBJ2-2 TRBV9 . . CASSVGRPGTGELFF TGTGCCAGCAGCGTAGGAAGACCTGGGACCGGGGAGCTGTTTTTT
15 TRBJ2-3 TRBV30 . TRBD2 CAWIGTSGSTDTQYF TGTGCCTGGATCGGGACTAGCGGTAGCACAGATACGCAGTATTTT
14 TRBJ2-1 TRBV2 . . CASGTGSTYNEQFF TGTGCCAGTGGGACGGGGAGTACCTACAATGAGCAGTTCTTC
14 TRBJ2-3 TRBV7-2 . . CASSLRGGPDTQYF TGTGCCAGCAGCTTACGGGGAGGCCCGGATACGCAGTATTTT
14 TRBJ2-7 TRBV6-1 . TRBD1 CASRAGQGLYEQYF TGTGCCAGCCGGGCGGGACAGGGTCTCTACGAGCAGTACTTC
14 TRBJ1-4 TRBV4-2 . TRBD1 CASSQGRGQAELFF TGTGCCAGCAGCCAAGGCAGAGGACAGGCGGAACTGTTTTTT
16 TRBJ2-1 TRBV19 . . CASSIRKKAAYNEQFF TGTGCCAGTAGTATTAGAAAGAAAGCTGCCTACAATGAGCAGTTCTTC
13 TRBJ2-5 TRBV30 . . CAWSAQVGETQYF TGTGCCTGGAGTGCTCAAGTTGGAGAGACCCAGTACTTC
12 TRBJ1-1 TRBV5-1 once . CASSLQDTEAFF TGCGCCAGCAGCCTCCAAGACACTGAAGCTTTCTTT
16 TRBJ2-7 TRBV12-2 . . CASRLALLVRGYEQYF TGTGCAAGTCGCTTAGCGCTGTTGGTCAGGGGCTACGAGCAGTACTTC
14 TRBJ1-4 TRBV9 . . CASSAYGVGEKLFF TGTGCCAGCAGCGCCTATGGGGTAGGAGAAAAACTGTTTTTT
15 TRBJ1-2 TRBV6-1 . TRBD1 CASSEGAGGNYGYTF TGTGCCAGCAGTGAAGGGGCAGGGGGCAACTATGGCTACACCTTC
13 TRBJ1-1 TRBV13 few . CASRSTGNTEAFF TGTGCCAGCAGATCAACAGGGAACACTGAAGCTTTCTTT
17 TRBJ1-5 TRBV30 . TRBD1 CAWSAAMTGSSNQPQHF TGTGCCTGGAGTGCCGCTATGACAGGGTCTAGCAATCAGCCCCAGCATTTT
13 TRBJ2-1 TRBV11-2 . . CASSLFSYNEQFF TGTGCCAGCAGCTTATTCAGCTACAATGAGCAGTTCTTC
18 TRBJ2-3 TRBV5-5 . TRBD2 CASSPGGTSGGRTDTQYF TGTGCCAGCAGCCCGGGCGGGACTAGCGGGGGCCGCACAGATACGCAGTATTTT
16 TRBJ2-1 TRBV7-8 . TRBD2 CASSFVGGGSYNEQFF TGTGCCAGCAGCTTCGTCGGCGGGGGCTCCTACAATGAGCAGTTCTTC
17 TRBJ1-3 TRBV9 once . CASSPDLIQGSGNTIYF TGTGCCAGCAGCCCAGACCTCATACAGGGCTCTGGAAACACCATATATTTT
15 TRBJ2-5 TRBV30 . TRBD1 CAWSLMGTVKETQYF TGTGCCTGGAGTCTCATGGGGACAGTAAAAGAGACCCAGTACTTC
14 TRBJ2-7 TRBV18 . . CASSPPPGVNEQYF TGTGCCAGCTCACCACCCCCAGGGGTTAACGAGCAGTACTTC
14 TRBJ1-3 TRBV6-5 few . CASSSGSSRNAIYF TGTGCCAGCAGTTCCGGGAGCTCCCGAAACGCCATATATTTT
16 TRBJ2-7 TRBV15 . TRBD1 CATSRVGRTGLNEQYF TGTGCCACCAGCAGAGTTGGAAGGACAGGGCTCAACGAGCAGTACTTC
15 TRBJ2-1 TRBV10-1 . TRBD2 CASRGGLAGDNEQFF TGCGCCAGCAGAGGAGGACTAGCGGGAGACAATGAGCAGTTCTTC
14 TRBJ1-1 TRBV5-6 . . CASSADGRPLEAFF TGTGCCAGCAGCGCCGATGGACGCCCCCTTGAAGCTTTCTTT
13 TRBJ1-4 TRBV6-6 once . CASGTGGGEKLFF TGTGCCAGCGGGACGGGGGGAGGCGAAAAACTGTTTTTT
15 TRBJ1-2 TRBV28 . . CASSLIRGINYGYTF TGTGCCAGCAGTTTAATTCGGGGGATCAACTATGGCTACACCTTC
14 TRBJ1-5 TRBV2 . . CASSEATSNQPQHF TGTGCCAGCAGTGAAGCAACGAGCAATCAGCCCCAGCATTTT
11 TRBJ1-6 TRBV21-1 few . CASSKEAPGHF TGTGCCAGCAGCAAAGAGGCCCCGGGTCACTTT
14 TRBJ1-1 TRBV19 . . CASSKRQGDTEAFF TGTGCCAGTAGTAAGCGGCAGGGAGACACTGAAGCTTTCTTT
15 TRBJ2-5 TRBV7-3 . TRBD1 CASSFSGQGLETQYF TGTGCCAGCAGCTTTTCGGGACAGGGGTTGGAGACCCAGTACTTC
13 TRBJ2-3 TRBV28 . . CASKSSGTDTQYF TGTGCCAGCAAGAGTAGCGGCACAGATACGCAGTATTTT
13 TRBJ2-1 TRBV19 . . CASSIREYNEQFF TGTGCCAGTAGTATACGGGAATACAATGAGCAGTTCTTC
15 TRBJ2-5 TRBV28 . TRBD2 CASSLASGNKETQYF TGTGCCAGCAGTTTGGCTAGCGGGAATAAAGAGACCCAGTACTTC
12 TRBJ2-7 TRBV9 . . CASSVEGYEQYF TGTGCCAGCAGCGTTGAGGGGTACGAGCAGTACTTC
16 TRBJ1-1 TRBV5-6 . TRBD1 CASSLYRQGMSTEAFF TGTGCCAGCAGCTTGTACCGACAGGGTATGAGCACTGAAGCTTTCTTT
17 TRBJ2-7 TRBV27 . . CASSLFSGGDSSYEQYF TGTGCCAGCAGTTTATTTTCTGGCGGGGACAGCTCCTACGAGCAGTACTTC
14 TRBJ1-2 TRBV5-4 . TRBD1 CASSKRDRVGGYTF TGTGCCAGCAGCAAGAGGGACAGGGTAGGCGGCTACACCTTC
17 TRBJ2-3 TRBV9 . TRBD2 CASSPPGTSGSTDTQYF TGTGCCAGCAGCCCCCCGGGGACTAGCGGTAGCACAGATACGCAGTATTTT
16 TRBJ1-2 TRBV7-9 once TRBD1 CASSNPGTGANYGYTF TGTGCCAGCAGCAACCCCGGGACAGGCGCTAACTATGGCTACACCTTC
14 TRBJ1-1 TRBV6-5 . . CASNFYPGNTEAFF TGTGCCAGCAACTTCTATCCGGGTAACACTGAAGCTTTCTTT
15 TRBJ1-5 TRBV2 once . CASSAPEGTYQPQHF TGTGCCAGCAGTGCCCCGGAAGGCACGTATCAGCCCCAGCATTTT
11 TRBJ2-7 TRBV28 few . CASSLREEQYF TGTGCCAGCAGTTTAAGGGAGGAGCAGTACTTC
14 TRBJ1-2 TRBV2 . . CAGGVGSKNYGYTF TGTGCCGGCGGGGTGGGCAGCAAAAACTATGGCTACACCTTC
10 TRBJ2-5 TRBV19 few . CASRDETQYF TGTGCCAGTAGGGACGAGACCCAGTACTTC
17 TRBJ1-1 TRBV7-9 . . CASSLSGRAERDTEAFF TGTGCCAGCAGCTTATCAGGCAGGGCCGAGCGGGACACTGAAGCTTTCTTT
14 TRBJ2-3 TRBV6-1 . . CASRGITSTDTQYF TGTGCCAGCAGGGGGATCACTAGCACAGATACGCAGTATTTT
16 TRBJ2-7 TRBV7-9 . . CASSLRGSGSRYEQYF TGTGCCAGCAGCCTAAGGGGAAGTGGATCGCGCTACGAGCAGTACTTC
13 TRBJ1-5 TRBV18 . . CASSPTFNQPQHF TGTGCCAGCTCACCGACGTTCAATCAGCCCCAGCATTTT
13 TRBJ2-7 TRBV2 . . CASDRDRFAEQYF TGTGCCAGCGACCGGGACCGATTCGCCGAGCAGTACTTC
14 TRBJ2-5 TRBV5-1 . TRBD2 CASSFSGGMETQYF TGCGCCAGCAGCTTCAGCGGGGGGATGGAGACCCAGTACTTC
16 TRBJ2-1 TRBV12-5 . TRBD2 CASGLGGTSGINEQFF TGTGCTAGTGGTTTGGGAGGGACTAGCGGGATTAATGAGCAGTTCTTC
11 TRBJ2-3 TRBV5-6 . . CASSFRDTQYF TGTGCCAGCAGCTTCAGGGATACGCAGTATTTT
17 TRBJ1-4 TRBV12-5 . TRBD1 CASGFMTGGRTNEKLFF TGTGCTAGTGGTTTCATGACAGGGGGCCGAACTAATGAAAAACTGTTTTTT
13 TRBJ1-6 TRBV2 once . CASSEGEDSPLHF TGTGCCAGCAGTGAAGGGGAGGATTCACCCCTCCACTTT
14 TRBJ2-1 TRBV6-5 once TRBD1 CATSRAGGNNEQFF TGTGCCACCTCCCGGGCAGGGGGAAACAATGAGCAGTTCTTC
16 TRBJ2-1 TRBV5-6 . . CASSLAGGDGWSEQFF TGTGCCAGCAGCTTGGCCGGGGGAGATGGCTGGAGTGAGCAGTTCTTC
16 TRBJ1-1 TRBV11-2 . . CASSSSYREGNTEAFF TGTGCCAGCAGCTCGAGCTACAGGGAAGGGAACACTGAAGCTTTCTTT